The T cell receptor beta chain described here comes from a study of PD-1 blockade in classical Hodgkin lymphoma. This CDR3 spans 13 amino acids. CDR1 is GTSNPN, CDR2 SVGIG, per germline (reference sequence). V gave up 1 base and J gave up 7 bases; unmatched junction bases: 4. For this clone: The antigen is not known.

Each of the patients experienced relapse following autologous stem cell transplantation, and their brentuximab vedotin exposure differed. Regarding the study as a whole: Complete responders possessed baseline diversity comparable to newly diagnosed patients. The study reported lower baseline TCR diversity in newly diagnosed patients than in healthy donors. At C4D1, TCR diversity had climbed significantly for CD4+ cells, though not for CD8+ cells.

Using immunoSEQ multiplex PCR, the repertoire was profiled, and TCRdb retains in-frame clones only, with some absent. The table shows 66,000 or so clones, with 71% occurring only once. This rearrangement joins TRBV30 to TRBJ2-1; TRBD2 aligns across 7 bases. The sequence was obtained from a human donor with classical Hodgkin lymphoma. Here the sequenced sample was peripheral blood mononuclear cells (PBMCs), taken before the second cycle of nivolumab. CDR3 in amino acids: CAWSETSPNEQFF. CDR3 DNA: TGTGCCTGGAGTGAGACTAGCCCAAATGAGCAGTTCTTC.